This TCR beta chain appears in the sequencing data of a study of tumor-infiltrating lymphocytes in primary liver carcinoma. A primer matching the constant region was used to make TCR beta cDNA from 450 to 550 ng of total RNA. Amplification in three nested multiplex PCR rounds with slightly modified ARM-PCR gave rise to TCR beta libraries. A C-beta reverse primer was combined with TRBV1-TRBV30 forward primers in the first two PCR rounds, and each round had roughly 9 cycles. TCRdb reprocessed the multiplex PCR reads with MiXCR, giving one entry per CDR3 protein. The sample carries fewer than 90,000 distinct CDR3 sequences, approximately 70% recorded once. The germline V gene encodes CDR1 ENHRY and CDR2 SYGVKD. The CDR3 contains 14 residues. V was pared by 6 bases and J by 15 bases, with 21 bases between. Joint extraction of RNA and DNA used roughly 19-32 mg of bulk tissue that was unsorted.

V gene TRBV10-3 combines with J gene TRBJ1-6, with D perhaps TRBD1 (5 bases). The sequence was collected from a man in his forties with primary liver carcinoma and hepatitis B virus infection. Sample: liver tumor tissue from sampling region 1. Regarding subset: tumor region T1, superior pole. The CDR3 sequence is CAISHDRGGSFLHF. CDR3 sequence (DNA): TGTGCCATCAGCCACGATAGGGGAGGATCATTCCTCCACTTT.